Below, 23 T cell receptor beta chains from the same sample are listed, as sequenced in a study of T-cell reconstitution after alpha-beta-depleted transplantation in children. Unique molecular identifiers were incorporated into the prepared TCRbeta library. TCRdb recomputed calls from the PCR reads with MiXCR, one row per CDR3 protein. This repertoire shows about 230,000 distinct CDR3 sequences, approximately 9.8% found once; its top ten account for approximately 5%. The source was PBMCs from the stem cell graft donor, collected from the stem cell graft. These TCRs come from a human donor who donated a stem cell graft to a child with SCID.

This clonotype occurred many times. V is TRBV20-1 and J is TRBJ1-2; 9 bases fit TRBD1. CDR3 length: 14 residues. Germline V gene lookup returns CDR1 DFQATT and CDR2 SNEGSKA (reference sequence). V shed 6 bases, J shed 4 bases, and the junction held 9 bases outside the gene matches. Here the CDR3 reads CSAQRDRESYGYTF. CDR3 bases: TGCAGTGCGCAGCGGGACAGGGAAAGCTATGGCTACACCTTC.

This clonotype was seen ten or more times. V usage is TRBV5-1 and J usage is TRBJ1-1; 8 bases are a match to TRBD1. The V segment lost 4 bases and the J segment 4 bases; nucleotides outside the gene matches: 9. The CDR3 totals 15 residues. The germline V gene encodes CDR1 SGHRS and CDR2 YFSETQ. For the CDR3, the DNA is TGCGCCAGCAGCGCCAGGACAGGGCGGCCCACTGAAGCTTTCTTT. Residues: CASSARTGRPTEAFF.

This chain joins TRBV7-6 and TRBJ1-3; D unresolved. Germline V lookup: CDR1 SGHVS, CDR2 FNYEAQ. The CDR3 has 15 residues. With 3 bases removed from V and 2 bases from J, the gap between germline ends came to 11 bases. The CDR3 DNA follows: TGTGCCAGCAGCTTGTCGATGAATCCTGGAAACACCATATATTTT. Its protein product is CASSLSMNPGNTIYF. Using reference TRBV7-6 and TRBJ1-3 for the parts outside the CDR3, the full variable domain is GAGVSQSPRYKVTKRGQDVALRCDPISGHVSLYWYRQALGQGPEFLTYFNYEAQQDKSGLPNDRFSAERPEGSISTLTIQRTEQRDSAMYRCASSLSMNPGNTIYFGEGSWLTVV.

This clonotype was seen ten or more times. The rearrangement links TRBV6-5 to TRBJ1-5, with D perhaps matching TRBD1 (6 bases). This CDR3 is built from 15 residues. Germline CDR1 is MNHEY and CDR2 is SVGAGI. Deletions cut 6 bases from V and 3 bases from J, with 15 bases between. The CDR3, as DNA: TGTGCCAGCAGCCCTGGGGGCGCCTTCAATCAGCCCCAGCATTTT. This sequence encodes CASSPGGAFNQPQHF.

In this sample, this clonotype turned up many times. The chain recombines TRBV10-3 with TRBJ2-3, with D perhaps matching TRBD2 (6 bases). The CDR3 has 12 amino acids. The germline gives CDR1 ENHRY, CDR2 SYGVKD. Trimming removed 10 bases at V and 0 bases at J, with 8 bases between. The CDR3 nucleotides are TGTGCCACCGGGACTAGCACAGATACGCAGTATTTT. This sequence encodes CATGTSTDTQYF.

This clonotype was counted ten times or more. This sequence joins TRBV2 and TRBJ1-2, with no clear D. This CDR3 has 14 residues. Trimming removed 4 bases from V and 0 bases from J, with 9 bases in between. Germline V lookup: CDR1 SNHLY, CDR2 FYNNEI. CDR3 residues: CASSVVTSNYGYTF. DNA of the CDR3: TGTGCCAGCAGTGTGGTGACTTCTAACTATGGCTACACCTTC.

This clonotype has a count of ten or more. V usage is TRBV3-1 and J usage is TRBJ1-5, with D maybe TRBD1 (5 bases). The V and J ends lost 1 base and 3 bases respectively, with 7 bases between them. The CDR3 length is 14 residues. Germline V gene lookup returns CDR1 LGHDT and CDR2 YNNKEL (reference sequence). The CDR3 region is CASSQGQFNQPQHF. The DNA for the CDR3 is TGTGCCAGCAGCCAAGGACAGTTCAATCAGCCCCAGCATTTT.

This clonotype has at least ten counts. The J gene is TRBJ2-5, the V gene TRBV3-1; perhaps TRBD2 as D (5 bases). Deletions cut 6 bases from V and 3 bases from J, with 11 bases between. This CDR3 is 13 amino acids long. Germline CDR1 is LGHDT and CDR2 is YNNKEL (reference sequence). The CDR3 coding sequence is TGTGCCAGCAGAAGGTATAGCGAAGAGACCCAGTACTTC. Translating it yields CASRRYSEETQYF.

This clonotype was seen repeatedly, ten times or more. The chain has TRBV7-9 and TRBJ1-2, with a weak D call TRBD1 (5 bases). V dropped 5 bases and J dropped 3 bases, with 13 bases sitting between them. The CDR3 consists of 14 residues. Germline CDR1 reads SEHNR; CDR2 reads FQNEAQ (reference sequence). The DNA for the CDR3 is TGTGCCAGCAGCGGAGGCAGGGCGTACTATGGCTACACCTTC. Amino acids: CASSGGRAYYGYTF.

This clonotype has at least ten counts. The chain joins TRBV12-3 or TRBV12-4 to TRBJ1-2, with D tentatively TRBD1 (6 bases). The CDR3 is made up of 13 amino acids. Trimming removed 6 bases from V and 2 bases from J, with 10 bases in between. The CDR3 region is CASSRDTNYGYTF. Here the CDR3 DNA reads TGTGCCAGCAGCCGGGACACCAACTATGGCTACACCTTC.

The chain uses TRBV10-3 and TRBJ2-1, with D uncertain. Per germline, CDR1 ENHRY and CDR2 SYGVKD. With 2 bases removed from V and 8 bases from J, the gap between germline ends came to 16 bases. This CDR3 is 15 amino acids long. In nucleotides, the CDR3 is TGTGCCATCAGTGAGAGACCCCTCCCGGGCCATGAGCAGTTCTTC. It specifies CAISERPLPGHEQFF.

This clonotype occurred many times. The chain has TRBV5-1 and TRBJ1-1, with a weak D call TRBD1 (6 bases). CDR1 and CDR2 from the germline V gene are SGHRS and YFSETQ. The CDR3 runs to 14 residues. V dropped 4 bases and J dropped 5 bases, with 15 bases sitting between them. The CDR3 region has the DNA TGCGCCAGCAGCCCCAGGGGTACCGGTACTGAAGCTTTCTTT. Translated: CASSPRGTGTEAFF.

This clonotype was seen more than once but under ten times. The J gene is TRBJ2-7, the V gene TRBV20-1; D is perhaps TRBD1 (6 bases). Per germline, CDR1 DFQATT and CDR2 SNEGSKA (reference sequence). The ends were cut back, 5 bases at V and 6 bases at J, with 23 bases in the middle. CDR3 size: 15 residues. Here the CDR3 reads CSAGLYRARPGEQYF. CDR3 nucleotides: TGCAGTGCTGGCCTTTACAGGGCCCGGCCGGGCGAGCAGTACTTC.

In this sample, this clonotype turned up many times. The chain links TRBV2 to TRBJ2-7; D possibly corresponds to TRBD1 (5 bases). The CDR3 covers 16 residues. CDR1 is SNHLY, CDR2 FYNNEI, per germline. Trimming cost V 2 bases and J 2 bases, with 16 bases left between them. The CDR3 DNA follows: TGTGCCAGCAGTGAAAATTTGGCAGGGTGGACCTACGAGCAGTACTTC. Its protein is CASSENLAGWTYEQYF.

The chain carries TRBV12-3 or TRBV12-4 and TRBJ1-1, with D hard to call. The CDR3 has 14 amino acids. V lost 3 bases, J lost 5 bases, and 13 bases lay in between. The CDR3 DNA reads as TGTGCCAGCAGTTTTGGGCCCTGGGGTACTGAAGCTTTCTTT. Translation: CASSFGPWGTEAFF.

This clonotype has at least ten counts. The rearrangement joins TRBV2 to TRBJ1-1; D is possibly TRBD1 (6 bases). This CDR3 contains 13 residues. The V gene lost 10 bases and the J gene lost 0 bases, with 12 bases spanning the gap. Germline assignment: CDR1 SNHLY and CDR2 FYNNEI. The CDR3 here is CATLQGMNTEAFF. As DNA, the CDR3 is TGTGCCACCTTACAGGGCATGAACACTGAAGCTTTCTTT.

This clonotype was detected many times. V is TRBV6-1 and J is TRBJ1-6, with D possibly TRBD1 on 5 matching bases. The CDR3 covers 14 residues. Germline V lookup: CDR1 MNHNS, CDR2 SASEGT. V lost 8 bases, J lost 10 bases, and 18 bases lay in between. The CDR3 region has the DNA TGTGCCAGCGGGCGGGGGTTACAGAACTCACCCCTCCACTTT. Translating it yields CASGRGLQNSPLHF.

The rearrangement uses TRBV6-5 and TRBJ2-5, with D uncertain. The V gene lost 6 bases and the J gene lost 4 bases, with 15 bases spanning the gap. This CDR3 spans 14 amino acids. CDR1 and CDR2 from the germline V gene are MNHEY and SVGAGI. This CDR3 reads CASSYRAQRETQYF. DNA for the CDR3: TGTGCCAGCAGCTACCGGGCCCAGAGAGAGACCCAGTACTTC.

This clonotype was detected ten times or more. The CDR3 DNA reads as TGTGCCAGCAGCCAAGTAAGAGGGGGAATGGTGGATACGCAGTATTTT. Protein: CASSQVRGGMVDTQYF. This chain links TRBV14 with TRBJ2-3; D possibly corresponds to TRBD1 (6 bases). The CDR3 is made up of 16 amino acids. The V end lost 1 base, the J end lost 6 bases, and 17 bases lay between the germline ends. In germline, CDR1 is SGHDN, CDR2 FVKESK. Full variable domain (rest looked up from reference TRBV14 and TRBJ2-3): EAGVTQFPSHSVIEKGQTVTLRCDPISGHDNLYWYRRVMGKEIKFLLHFVKESKQDESGMPNNRFLAERTGGTYSTLKVQPAELEDSGVYFCASSQVRGGMVDTQYFGPGTRLTVL.

A few counts support this clonotype. V usage is TRBV29-1 and J usage is TRBJ2-7; 7 nucleotides align to TRBD1. Germline-derived CDR1 and CDR2 are SQVTM and ANQGSEA. The CDR3 has 13 residues. After removal of 6 bases from V and 0 bases from J, the junction contained 5 bases not matched to a gene. The CDR3 reads CSVGDRLSYEQYF. The CDR3, as DNA: TGCAGCGTGGGGGACAGACTCTCCTACGAGCAGTACTTC.

This clonotype was found many times. The chain uses TRBV7-2 and TRBJ1-2; D is uncertain. The CDR3 totals 14 residues. Germline CDR1 reads SGHTA; CDR2 reads FQGNSA. Deletions cut 8 bases from V and 2 bases from J, with 15 bases between. The DNA of the CDR3 is TGTGCCAGCTCGAGTAGGGCGGACAACTATGGCTACACCTTC. It yields the protein CASSSRADNYGYTF.

This clonotype was observed at least ten times. The chain joins TRBV10-2 to TRBJ2-1; tentatively, D is TRBD2 (6 bases). The CDR3 sequence is 12 residues long. The germline V gene has CDR1 WSHSY and CDR2 SAAADI. V was cut by 6 bases and J by 4 bases, with 7 bases left in between. In DNA form, the CDR3 reads TGCGCCAGCAGGGGGGGTTACAATGAGCAGTTCTTC. Translation: CASRGGYNEQFF.

The chain recombines TRBV28 with TRBJ2-5, with 7 nucleotides matching TRBD1. After removal of 6 bases from V and 1 base from J, the junction contained 5 bases not matched to a gene. The CDR3 is made up of 14 amino acids. Germline V gene sequence: CDR1 MDHEN, CDR2 SYDVKM. Here the CDR3 DNA reads TGTGCCAGCAGCTACCGGGACAGCCAAGAGACCCAGTACTTC. It yields the protein CASSYRDSQETQYF. Together with reference TRBV28 and TRBJ2-5, the CDR3 gives the full variable domain: DVKVTQSSRYLVKRTGEKVFLECVQDMDHENMFWYRQDPGLGLRLIYFSYDVKMKEKGDIPEGYSVSREKKERFSLILESASTNQTSMYLCASSYRDSQETQYFGPGTRLLVL.